Shown below are 5 T cell receptor beta chains from a single sample sequenced in a study of CD8+ T cells in alopecia areata. The treatment: oral pan-JAK inhibitor, 5-10 mg twice daily. RNA extraction was followed by reverse transcription into cDNA, which acted as the sequencing template. TCRdb's copy holds only in-frame clones and misses some; the assay was immunoSEQ multiplex PCR. Of some 110,000 clones listed, 50% to 75% are singletons. The specimen comprised CD8+ T cells sorted from blood, sampled at week 4, from a patient treated with tofacitinib. The receptors originated from a human donor with alopecia areata.

The chain joins TRBV29-1 to TRBJ2-1; a possible D gene is TRBD2 (6 bases). Germline V CDR1 and CDR2: SQVTM, ANQGSEA. The CDR3 has 12 amino acids. The V and J ends lost 7 bases and 9 bases respectively, with 16 bases between them. The CDR3: CSALLDGSEQFF. The DNA for the CDR3 is TGCAGCGCCCTATTGGACGGGAGTGAGCAGTTCTTC.

Worth noting for this clone: Relative to the germline gene, one junction end is altered; a read error may explain this. The rearrangement joins TRBV29-1 to TRBJ1-1, with D possibly TRBD1 on 5 matching bases. CDR3 size: 10 residues. CDR1 and CDR2 (germline): SQVTM, ANQGSEA. CDR3 amino acids: CSLKRDRGVF. The CDR3 nucleotides are TGCAGCTTAAAGCGGGACCGCGGAGTCTTT.

The chain joins TRBV11-2 to TRBJ2-7; D not certain. Germline CDR1 reads SGHAT; CDR2 reads FQNNGV. Trimming removed 3 bases at V and 0 bases at J, with 12 bases between. The CDR3 contains 15 residues. Written as DNA, the CDR3 is TGTGCCAGCAGCTTGGCTCAGATAAGCTCCTACGAGCAGTACTTC. Translating gives CASSLAQISSYEQYF.

The V call is TRBV10-2, the J call TRBJ2-1, with 10 bases lining up with TRBD2. This CDR3 contains 12 residues. Germline V CDR1 and CDR2: WSHSY, SAAADI. The V segment lost 8 bases and the J segment 9 bases; nucleotides outside the gene matches: 4. DNA for the CDR3: TGCGCCAGCCTAGCGGGGGTTGGTGAGCAGTTCTTC. This translates into CASLAGVGEQFF.

This chain joins TRBV30 and TRBJ2-7; D ambiguous. The V gene's germline CDR1 is GTSNPN and CDR2 SVGIG (reference sequence). V lost 4 bases to trimming and J lost 3 bases, with 13 bases between them. The CDR3 is 13 amino acids. The CDR3 DNA follows: TGTGCCTGGAAGGGCCCCCCCTACTACGAGCAGTACTTC. This gives the protein CAWKGPPYYEQYF.